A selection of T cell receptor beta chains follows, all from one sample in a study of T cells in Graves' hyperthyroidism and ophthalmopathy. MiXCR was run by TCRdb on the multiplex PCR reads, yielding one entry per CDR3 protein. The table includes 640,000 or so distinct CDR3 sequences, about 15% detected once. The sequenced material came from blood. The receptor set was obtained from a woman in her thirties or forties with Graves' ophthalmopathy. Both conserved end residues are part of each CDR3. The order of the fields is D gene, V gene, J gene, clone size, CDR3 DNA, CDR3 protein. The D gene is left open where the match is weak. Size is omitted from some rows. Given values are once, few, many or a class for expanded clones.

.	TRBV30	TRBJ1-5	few	TGTGCCTGGGGTACAGGTAATCAGCCCCAGCATTTT	CAWGTGNQPQHF
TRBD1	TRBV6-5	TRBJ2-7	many	TGTGCCAGCAGTTACGGGACAGGGCCGGGGGAGCAGTACTTC	CASSYGTGPGEQYF
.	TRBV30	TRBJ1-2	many	TGTGCCTGTCAGACCCAGCCTGGTGGCTACACCTTC	CACQTQPGGYTF
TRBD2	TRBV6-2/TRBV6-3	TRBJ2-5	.	TGTGCCAGCAATCATCCCTTCGTAGCGGGGAGCTGGGAGACCCAGTACTTC	CASNHPFVAGSWETQYF
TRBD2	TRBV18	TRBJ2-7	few	TGTGCCAGCCTGCTGGCTAGCGGCGCCTACGAGCAGTACTTC	CASLLASGAYEQYF
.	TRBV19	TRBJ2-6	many	TGTGCCAGTAGTCCCCCTGGCTTTGGCGGGGCCAACGTCCTGACTTTC	CASSPPGFGGANVLTF
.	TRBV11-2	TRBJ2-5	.	TGTGCCAGCAGCTCGGACAGAAGAGGGACCCAGTACTTC	CASSSDRRGTQYF
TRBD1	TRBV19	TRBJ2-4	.	TGTGCCAGTACCGGGACAGGGGGCACCCTAGCCAAAAACATTCAGTACTTC	CASTGTGGTLAKNIQYF
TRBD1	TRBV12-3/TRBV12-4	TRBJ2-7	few	TGTGCCAGCAGCTGGACAGGGCCGAGCTCCTACGAGCAGTACTTC	CASSWTGPSSYEQYF
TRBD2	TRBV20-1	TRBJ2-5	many	TGCAGTGCCAGCGGCGTAGCGGGAATTGAGGAGACCCAGTACTTC	CSASGVAGIEETQYF
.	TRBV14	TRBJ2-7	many	TGTGCCAGCAGCCCCGGGACACTAAGGACCTACGAGCAGTACTTC	CASSPGTLRTYEQYF
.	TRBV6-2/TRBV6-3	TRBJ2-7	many	TGTGCCAGCAGTTACCCGGTCAGCTCCTACGAGCAGTACTTC	CASSYPVSSYEQYF
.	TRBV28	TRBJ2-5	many	TGTGCCACCACAACCCCTATGAACCAAGAGACCCAGTACTTC	CATTTPMNQETQYF
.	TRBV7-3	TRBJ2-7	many	TGTGCCAGCAGCTTACCAATCAAGAGACGGCCAGGGACGGCAAAAAACTACGAGCAGTACTTC	CASSLPIKRRPGTAKNYEQYF
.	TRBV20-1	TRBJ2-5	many	TGCAGTGCTAGGATCCCGACAGGTCCACAAGAGACCCAGTACTTC	CSARIPTGPQETQYF
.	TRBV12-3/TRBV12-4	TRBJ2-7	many	TGTGCCAGCACCAGGGGGGACCCCTACGAGCAGTACTTC	CASTRGDPYEQYF
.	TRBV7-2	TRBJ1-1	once	TGTGCCAGCAGCGAAAGGGTAGGGTCCACTGAAGCTTTCTTT	CASSERVGSTEAFF
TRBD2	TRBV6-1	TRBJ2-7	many	TGTGCCAGCGGGAGGGAGTACGAGCAGTACTTC	CASGREYEQYF
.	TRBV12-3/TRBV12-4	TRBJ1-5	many	TGTGCCAGCAGTTCTACAGCCAGGGGCAATCAGCCCCAGCATTTT	CASSSTARGNQPQHF
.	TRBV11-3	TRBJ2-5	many	TGTGCCAGCAGCTTAAGCAGGTACCAAGAGACCCAGTACTTC	CASSLSRYQETQYF
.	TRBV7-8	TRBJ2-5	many	TGTGCCAGCAGCTACCCGATCTCCCGAGTTCCAGGAGGTCCCGAGACCCAGTACTTC	CASSYPISRVPGGPETQYF
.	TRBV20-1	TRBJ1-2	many	TGCAGTGCTAGGGTCGGACAGAGCTATGGCTACACCTTC	CSARVGQSYGYTF
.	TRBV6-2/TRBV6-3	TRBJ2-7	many	TGTGCCAGCCGTCTGCAGGGTGTTGGGCAGTACTTC	CASRLQGVGQYF
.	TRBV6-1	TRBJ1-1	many	TGTGCCAGCAGTGAACTAAGGAGGTTGAACACTGAAGCTTTCTTT	CASSELRRLNTEAFF
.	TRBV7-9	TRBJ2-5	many	TGTGCCAGCAGCTCGCCCCGGGGAGGGGGCGAAGGGGCCCAGTACTTC	CASSSPRGGGEGAQYF
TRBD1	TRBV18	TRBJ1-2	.	TGTGCCAGCTCAAGACAGGGCCGAGGCTATGGCTACACCTTC	CASSRQGRGYGYTF
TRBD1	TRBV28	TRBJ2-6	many	TGTGCCAGCAGTTTCACAGGGGGCTCTGGGGCCAACGTCCTGACTTTC	CASSFTGGSGANVLTF
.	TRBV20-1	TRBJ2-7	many	TGCAGTGCTAGACCCGACAGAGGTGCCTACGAGCAGTACTTC	CSARPDRGAYEQYF
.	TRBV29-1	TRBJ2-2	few	TGCAGCGTTGAAGGACTAAGCAACTCGCGAGGCACCGGGGAGCTGTTTTTT	CSVEGLSNSRGTGELFF
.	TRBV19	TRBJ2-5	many	TGTGCCAGTAGTATCCTTGACAGAACGGAGACCCAGTACTTC	CASSILDRTETQYF
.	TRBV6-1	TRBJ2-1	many	TGTGCCAGCAGGGCACAGGGGGGGGATGAGCAGTTCTTC	CASRAQGGDEQFF